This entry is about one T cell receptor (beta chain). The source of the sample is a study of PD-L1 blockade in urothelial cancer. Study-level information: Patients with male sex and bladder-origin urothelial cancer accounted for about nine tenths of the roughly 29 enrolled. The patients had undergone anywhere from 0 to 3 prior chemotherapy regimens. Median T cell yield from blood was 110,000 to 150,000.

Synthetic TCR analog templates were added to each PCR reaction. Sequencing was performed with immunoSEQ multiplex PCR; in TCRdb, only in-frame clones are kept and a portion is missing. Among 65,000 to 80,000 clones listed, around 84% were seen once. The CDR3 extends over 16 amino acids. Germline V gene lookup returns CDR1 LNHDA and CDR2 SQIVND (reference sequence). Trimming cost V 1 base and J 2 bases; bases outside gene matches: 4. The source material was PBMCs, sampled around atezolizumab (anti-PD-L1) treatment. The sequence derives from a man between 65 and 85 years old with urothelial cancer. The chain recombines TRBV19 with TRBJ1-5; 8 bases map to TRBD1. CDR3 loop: CASSIGQGAGNQPQHF. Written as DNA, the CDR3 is TGTGCCAGTAGTATAGGGCAGGGGGCAGGCAATCAGCCCCAGCATTTT.